The entry below gives a single TCR beta chain sequence along with its context. The TCR beta library used iRepertoire HTBI primers with Arm-PCR amplification of CDR3. A single record per CDR3 protein comes from TCRdb applying MiXCR to the multiplex PCR reads. Of 300,000 to 400,000 distinct CDR3 sequences listed, about 19% are singletons. This specimen comes from a study of regulatory T cells in long-lasting Graves disease. This CDR3 has 12 residues. Germline loops: CDR1 SEHNR, CDR2 FQNEAQ (reference sequence). The V gene end was trimmed by 4 bases and the J gene end by 15 bases; junction bases not matched to a gene: 7. Time point in this sample: persistent/refractory GD, antithyroid drugs over 5 years with positive TRAb. RNA extracted from PBMCs served as the sequencing template.

The sequence came from a female donor with Graves disease. Sequencing used peripheral blood mononuclear cells (PBMCs), obtained when the disease was refractory, from a patient treated with antithyroid drugs. V and J are TRBV7-9 and TRBJ1-5; TRBD1 aligns across 9 bases. The CDR3 sequence is CASSWGQGDAHF. CDR3 sequence (DNA): TGTGCCAGCAGCTGGGGACAGGGTGATGCGCATTTT.